Presented here are 22 T cell receptor beta chains from one specimen sequenced in a study of metastatic and nonmetastatic thyroid tumors. Thyroid surgery had not been preceded by any treatment in any patient. Through MiXCR, TCRdb re-clonotyped the PCR reads. This sample has around 22,000 clones, with roughly a sixth found just once. Sequencing was performed on adjacent normal tissue. The receptor set was obtained from a male donor with papillary thyroid cancer or a benign thyroid nodule (not recorded which). Some clones in this sample may be carry-over from other donors' samples.

DNA of the CDR3: TGTGCCAGCAGCGACGGACAGGGGAACGAGCAGTACTTC. It yields the protein CASSDGQGNEQYF. The V gene is TRBV7-9, the J gene TRBJ2-7; 9 nucleotides match TRBD1. The ends lost 5 bases at V and 5 bases at J; junction bases unmatched: 4. Germline V gene data show CDR1 as SEHNR and CDR2 as FQNEAQ (reference sequence). This CDR3 contains 13 residues.

This chain uses TRBV9 with TRBJ2-1; TRBD2 aligns across 8 bases. V shed 0 bases and J 8 bases; nucleotides not matched to a gene: 16. The V gene's germline CDR1 is SGDLS and CDR2 YYNGEE. This CDR3 comprises 18 residues. CDR3 loop: CASSVDFRVTSDDDEQFF. The CDR3 nucleotides read TGTGCCAGCAGCGTAGATTTTAGGGTGACTAGCGACGACGATGAGCAGTTCTTC.

This clone was seen at least ten times. The chain carries TRBV4-1 and TRBJ2-7, with TRBD1 matching 7 bases. Germline CDR1 MGHRA, CDR2 YSYEKL. The CDR3 has 15 amino acids. With V trimmed by 4 bases and J by 3 bases, 9 bases remained unmatched. This CDR3 reads CASSLAAGTVYEQYF. The DNA of the CDR3 is TGCGCCAGCAGCCTTGCCGCCGGGACAGTCTACGAGCAGTACTTC.

The rearrangement links TRBV5-1 to TRBJ1-3, with D possibly TRBD1 on 5 matching bases. V was shortened by 0 bases and J by 1 base, with 17 bases between the two germline ends. CDR1 is SGHRS and CDR2 is YFSETQ in the germline V gene. This CDR3 has 18 amino acids. The CDR3 sequence is CASSLATAGLSSGNTIYF. DNA for the CDR3: TGCGCCAGCAGCTTGGCGACGGCGGGACTGTCGTCTGGAAACACCATATATTTT.

This chain links TRBV6-5 with TRBJ1-6; 10 positions match TRBD1. This CDR3 contains 17 residues. The junction had 8 bases not matched to a gene; V was cut back by 0 bases and J by 9 bases. Germline CDR1 is MNHEY and CDR2 is SVGAGI. CDR3 DNA: TGTGCCAGCAGTTACTCGTACTCCGGGACAGGGGTTTCACCCCTCCACTTT. Translating gives CASSYSYSGTGVSPLHF.

Concerning this clone: Other DNA sequences from this sample encode an identical CDR3 as well. This chain links TRBV5-4 with TRBJ1-6; possibly TRBD1 for D (6 bases). Germline assignment: CDR1 SGHNT and CDR2 YYREEE (reference sequence). Trimming shortened V by 2 bases and J by 12 bases, and 9 bases separated the two germline ends. The CDR3 is 12 residues long. The CDR3 coding sequence is TGTGCCAGCAGCTTAGGGGGTGGACCCCTCCACTTT. Protein sequence: CASSLGGGPLHF.

This clone was recorded at least ten times. A single base separates this from a much larger clone, so it may be a read error. Other DNA sequences of this sample code for an identical CDR3. The rearrangement links TRBV30 to TRBJ2-2; weak D call: TRBD1 (6 bases). The CDR3 has 15 amino acids. Per the germline V gene, CDR1 is GTSNPN and CDR2 is SVGIG (reference sequence). V was pared by 0 bases and J by 5 bases, with 13 bases between. CDR3 protein: CAWSVSVRGTGELFF. The CDR3 coding sequence is TGTGCCTGGAGTGTATCGGTCAGGGGTACCGGGGAGCTGTTTTTT.

To note about this clone: Its ends do not fully match the called genes, so a read error is possible. This sequence joins TRBV5-1 and TRBJ1-1; D call uncertain. The CDR3 contains 12 residues. Per germline, CDR1 SGHRS and CDR2 YFSETQ. As DNA, the CDR3 is TGCGCCGGCAGTTTACTCGACACTGAAGCTTTCTTT. Amino acid sequence: CAGSLLDTEAFF.

This clone was recorded a few times. The junction differs from germline at one of its ends, possibly a read error. The V call is TRBV4-2, the J call TRBJ2-6, with D perhaps matching TRBD1 (5 bases). Germline CDR1 LGHNA, CDR2 YNFKEQ. The CDR3 has 17 amino acids. The CDR3 nucleotides read TGTGCCAGCAGCCAAGACAGGACACAGTCTGGGTCCAACTTCCTGACTTTC. It translates to CASSQDRTQSGSNFLTF.

The table lists this clone with a few counts. The V gene is TRBV27, the J gene TRBJ2-7; D assignment may be TRBD1 or TRBD2 (7 bases each). The CDR3 runs to 15 residues. Trimming took 5 bases from V and 3 from J, leaving 17 bases between them. The V gene's germline CDR1 is MNHEY and CDR2 SMNVEV (reference sequence). The CDR3 is CASSTGDERDYEQYF. The CDR3 nucleotides read TGTGCCAGCAGTACAGGGGACGAGCGGGACTACGAGCAGTACTTC.

This clone was observed at least ten times. This chain joins TRBV3-1 and TRBJ1-5; unclear D gene. The CDR3 consists of 14 residues. CDR1 is LGHDT and CDR2 is YNNKEL in the germline V gene (reference sequence). The ends were cut back, 4 bases at V and 2 bases at J, with 9 bases in the middle. Here the CDR3 reads CASSRTRGNQPQHF. DNA for the CDR3: TGTGCCAGCAGCCGCACACGGGGCAATCAGCCCCAGCATTTT.

This clone was seen at least ten times. V usage is TRBV25-1 and J usage is TRBJ1-4; tentative D call: TRBD1 (6 bases). CDR1 and CDR2 (germline): MGHDK, SYGVNS. This CDR3 comprises 14 residues. The V and J ends lost 3 bases and 7 bases respectively, with 12 bases between them. The CDR3 DNA sequence: TGTGCCAGCAGTGAGTCCAGGGGAAGTGAAAAACTGTTTTTT. It translates to CASSESRGSEKLFF. Supplemented by reference TRBV25-1 and TRBJ1-4, the full variable domain reads EADIYQTPRYLVIGTGKKITLECSQTMGHDKMYWYQQDPGMELHLIHYSYGVNSTEKGDLSSESTVSRIRTEHFPLTLESARPSHTSQYLCASSESRGSEKLFFGSGTQLSVL.

This clone was detected ten times or more. This CDR3 reads CASSSDTNNQPQHF. The CDR3 DNA reads as TGTGCCAGCAGCTCTGATACAAACAATCAGCCCCAGCATTTT. The chain carries TRBV7-9 and TRBJ1-5; the D is unclear. Germline CDR1 SEHNR, CDR2 FQNEAQ (reference sequence). The V end was cut by 4 bases, the J end by 3 bases, with 10 bases between. The CDR3 consists of 14 residues.

This clone is a singleton in its sample. With a much larger clone just one base away, this may be a read error. J is TRBJ2-1 and V is TRBV11-1, with 8 bases matching TRBD2. Germline assignment: CDR1 SGHAT and CDR2 FQDESV (reference sequence). The V and J ends lost 2 bases and 9 bases, in that order; junction bases with no gene match: 24. This CDR3 spans 20 amino acids. In DNA, the CDR3 is TGTGCCAGCAGCTTACCGGGGGGACTATCGGGAGGGCCTTTTCGTAGTGAGCAGTTCTTC. Protein sequence: CASSLPGGLSGGPFRSEQFF.

This clone was seen at least ten times. The chain links TRBV20-1 to TRBJ1-1, with 8 bases fitting TRBD1. The CDR3 is 14 residues long. The V and J ends lost 4 bases and 1 base, in that order; junction bases with no gene match: 5. Looked up from germline, CDR1 is DFQATT and CDR2 is SNEGSKA (reference sequence). CDR3 loop: CSAKTGAWNTEAFF. CDR3 sequence (DNA): TGCAGTGCTAAGACAGGGGCATGGAACACTGAAGCTTTCTTT.

This clone was counted at least ten times. Written as DNA, the CDR3 is TGTGCCAGTAGCCGACGGGACAGGGGTTTCTATCAGCCCCAGCATTTT. Protein product: CASSRRDRGFYQPQHF. V usage is TRBV19 and J usage is TRBJ1-5; 10 nucleotides match TRBD1. Germline assignment: CDR1 LNHDA and CDR2 SQIVND (reference sequence). With V trimmed by 6 bases and J by 5 bases, 10 bases remained unmatched. The CDR3 extends over 16 amino acids. The entire variable domain, with the rest obtained from reference TRBV19 and TRBJ1-5, is as follows: DGGITQSPKYLFRKEGQNVTLSCEQNLNHDAMYWYRQDPGQGLRLIYYSQIVNDFQKGDIAEGYSVSREKKESFPLTVTSAQKNPTAFYLCASSRRDRGFYQPQHFGDGTRLSIL.

Regarding this clone: A clone one base away is much larger, so this may be a read error. V usage is TRBV7-2 and J usage is TRBJ1-5; a weak D match, TRBD1 (5 bases). Trimming removed 1 base from V and 10 bases from J, with 11 bases in between. CDR1 and CDR2 from the germline V gene are SGHTA and FQGNSA. The CDR3 runs 13 residues. This CDR3 is CASSLGGEHPQHF. CDR3 coding DNA: TGTGCCAGCAGCTTAGGAGGGGAGCATCCCCAGCATTTT.

This clone counts as medium-sized. The rearrangement links TRBV12-3 or TRBV12-4 to TRBJ1-2; 8 bases map to TRBD1. The trim removed 5 bases at V and 8 bases at J, leaving 10 bases unmatched. The CDR3 is made up of 14 amino acids. CDR3 amino acids: CASSPGQGRRGYTF. CDR3 nucleotides: TGTGCCAGCAGTCCCGGACAGGGACGTCGGGGCTACACCTTC.

This clone has a count of ten or more. The chain combines TRBV2 with TRBJ1-1, with 8 bases identical to TRBD1. Per germline, CDR1 SNHLY and CDR2 FYNNEI. This CDR3 is 19 amino acids long. Trimming took 4 bases from V and 0 from J; bases not matched to a gene: 16. In DNA form, the CDR3 reads TGTGCCAGCAGTGTTTGGGACAGGTCCCAGATGGGCATGAACACTGAAGCTTTCTTT. As protein: CASSVWDRSQMGMNTEAFF.

By proportion, this clone is medium-sized (0.01 to 0.1%). The chain employs TRBV12-3 or TRBV12-4 and TRBJ2-5; TRBD1 aligns across 8 bases. The CDR3 contains 15 residues. With V trimmed by 7 bases and J by 5 bases, 12 bases remained unmatched. The chain's CDR3 is CASMTDRDHLETQYF. The CDR3 region has the DNA TGTGCCAGCATGACGGACAGGGACCATTTGGAGACCCAGTACTTC.

This clone came up many times. V is TRBV7-3 and J is TRBJ2-1, with 8 bases that match TRBD2. CDR1 is SGHTA, CDR2 FQGTGA, per germline. This CDR3 has 16 residues. V was clipped by 5 bases and J by 2 bases; unmatched bases: 8. CDR3 sequence: CASSGPPGGPYNEQFF. CDR3 sequence (DNA): TGTGCCAGCAGCGGCCCCCCGGGAGGGCCCTACAATGAGCAGTTCTTC.

This clone was counted many times. The V gene is TRBV11-2, the J gene TRBJ2-7; TRBD2 might be the D (6 bases). Trimming left V 5 bases short and J 5 bases short, with 16 bases between. Germline CDR1 is SGHAT and CDR2 is FQNNGV. The CDR3 has 14 amino acids. This chain's CDR3 is CASSQMGGRDEQYF. DNA for the CDR3: TGTGCCAGCAGCCAAATGGGGGGTCGGGACGAGCAGTACTTC.